Listed below are T cell receptor beta chains from one sample, sequenced in a study of cytomegalovirus exposure and HLA in healthy donors. TCRdb's copy holds only in-frame clones and misses some; the assay was immunoSEQ multiplex PCR. The table has about 170,000 clones, approximately 79% seen once; the top ten hold approximately 2.1%. Sequences were obtained from PBMCs. The source is a male donor in good health and CMV-seronegative. Both conserved end residues are part of each CDR3. A D gene is named only where the DNA matches it firmly. The listing skips clone size in some rows; elsewhere it reads once, few, many or a size class.

d_call | j_call | clone_size | v_call | cdr3_nt | cdr3_aa
TRBD1 | TRBJ1-1 | - | TRBV29-1 | TGCAGCGTAAACAGGGGGAACACTGAAGCTTTCTTT | CSVNRGNTEAFF
- | TRBJ2-2 | - | TRBV5-1 | TGCGCCAGCAGCTCAGGTCCGACCACCGGGGAGCTGTTTTTT | CASSSGPTTGELFF
- | TRBJ1-1 | - | TRBV18 | TGTGCCAGCTCACCCAGACAGGACGACATGAACACTGAAGCTTTCTTT | CASSPRQDDMNTEAFF
- | TRBJ2-4 | - | TRBV7-2 | TGTGCCAGCAGCTTAGGGGGCTTCGGAAACATTCAGTACTTC | CASSLGGFGNIQYF
TRBD1 | TRBJ1-3 | - | TRBV7-9 | TGTGCCAGCAGTCGGGACAGGGGTCTTTACCTGGGAAACACCATATATTTT | CASSRDRGLYLGNTIYF
TRBD1 | TRBJ1-3 | - | TRBV6-5 | TGTGCCAGCAGTGAGGACAGGGTTGGAAACACCATATATTTT | CASSEDRVGNTIYF
TRBD1 | TRBJ1-4 | - | TRBV7-9 | TGTGCCAGCAGCCGTGGCCCGACAGGGGGAACTGAAAAACTGTTTTTT | CASSRGPTGGTEKLFF
TRBD2 | TRBJ2-3 | - | TRBV4-1 | TGCGCCAGCAGCCAAGATCTTTGGATAGCGGGGACGCTGGATACGCAGTATTTT | CASSQDLWIAGTLDTQYF
TRBD2 | TRBJ2-5 | once | TRBV11-2 | TGTGCCAGCAGCTTAATCAGCGGGGGTGAGACCCAGTACTTC | CASSLISGGETQYF
- | TRBJ1-1 | few | TRBV2 | TGTGCCAGCAGTTTACCGGGGGAAGCTTTCTTT | CASSLPGEAFF